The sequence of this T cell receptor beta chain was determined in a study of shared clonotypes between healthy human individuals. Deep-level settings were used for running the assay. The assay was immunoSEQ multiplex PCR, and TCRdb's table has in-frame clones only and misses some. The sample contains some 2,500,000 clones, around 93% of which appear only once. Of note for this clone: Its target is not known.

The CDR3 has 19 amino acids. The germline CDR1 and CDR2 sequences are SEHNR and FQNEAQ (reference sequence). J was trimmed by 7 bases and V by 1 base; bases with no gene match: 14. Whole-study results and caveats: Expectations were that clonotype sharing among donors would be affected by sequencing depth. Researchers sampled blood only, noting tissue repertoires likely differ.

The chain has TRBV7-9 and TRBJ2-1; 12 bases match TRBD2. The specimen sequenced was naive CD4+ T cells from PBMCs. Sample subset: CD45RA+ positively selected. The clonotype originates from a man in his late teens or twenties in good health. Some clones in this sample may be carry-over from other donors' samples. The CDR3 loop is CASSLGRLAGVAFWNEQFF. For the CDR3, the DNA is TGTGCCAGCAGCTTAGGTAGACTAGCGGGAGTTGCATTTTGGAATGAGCAGTTCTTC.